These T cell receptor beta chains were read from a single sample in a study of shared clonotypes between healthy human individuals. The data were produced by immunoSEQ multiplex PCR, yet TCRdb's version contains in-frame clones alone and is incomplete. Of more than 600,000 clones listed, 92% are singletons. The sequenced material came from naive CD8+ T cells sorted from blood. Receptor source: a man aged 25-45 years in good health. CDR3s include the opening cysteine and the closing phenylalanine or tryptophan. The D gene is left open where the match is weak. Not every row has a clone size; where given, it reads once, few, many or a size class.

TRBV5-5	.	TRBJ1-5	.	CASSPGGQPQHF	TGTGCCAGCAGCCCCGGGGGTCAGCCCCAGCATTTT
TRBV10-3	.	TRBJ2-7	.	CAISELETKSYYEQYF	TGTGCCATCAGTGAGTTGGAGACTAAGAGCTATTACGAGCAGTACTTC
TRBV18	.	TRBJ1-3	.	CASSPIGLNSGNTIYF	TGTGCCAGCTCTCCTATAGGACTGAACTCTGGAAACACCATATATTTT
TRBV4-1	.	TRBJ1-5	.	CASSQVSGRGQPQHF	TGCGCCAGCAGCCAAGTATCAGGGAGGGGGCAGCCCCAGCATTTT
TRBV7-6	.	TRBJ2-7	once	CASSQTEQAHEQYF	TGTGCCAGCAGCCAAACCGAACAGGCTCACGAGCAGTACTTC
TRBV7-5	.	TRBJ1-4	.	CASSFPGSEKLFF	TGTGCCAGCAGCTTTCCGGGGAGTGAAAAACTGTTTTTT
TRBV6-6	.	TRBJ2-7	.	CASSLNRGAAYEQYF	TGTGCCAGCAGCTTAAATAGGGGAGCTGCCTACGAGCAGTACTTC
TRBV2	.	TRBJ1-3	.	CATLHRSSGNTIYF	TGTGCCACACTTCACAGGTCCTCTGGAAACACCATATATTTT
TRBV5-1	.	TRBJ2-1	.	CASSHTGEGYNEQFF	TGCGCCAGCAGCCATACGGGAGAGGGGTACAATGAGCAGTTCTTC
TRBV6-5	TRBD2	TRBJ2-7	.	CASSYGTTHGEQYF	TGTGCCAGCAGTTACGGGACTACCCATGGAGAGCAGTACTTC
TRBV9	TRBD2	TRBJ2-1	.	CASSETGTSGRSTPYNEQFF	TGTGCCAGCAGCGAAACCGGGACTAGCGGGAGAAGCACCCCCTACAATGAGCAGTTCTTC
TRBV7-2	TRBD1	TRBJ2-7	.	CASSLPTGVGEQYF	TGTGCCAGCAGTCTACCCACAGGGGTTGGCGAGCAGTACTTC
TRBV27	TRBD1	TRBJ1-2	.	CASSLSPGGWGYTF	TGTGCCAGCAGTTTATCGCCAGGGGGCTGGGGCTACACCTTC
TRBV2	.	TRBJ2-7	.	CASSDWQGDSYEQYF	TGTGCCAGCAGTGACTGGCAGGGCGACTCCTACGAGCAGTACTTC
TRBV28	TRBD1	TRBJ2-7	.	CASFRTGGLGEQYF	TGTGCCAGCTTCAGAACAGGGGGTTTGGGAGAGCAGTACTTC
TRBV2	TRBD2	TRBJ2-5	once	CASSEPGLAGQETQYF	TGTGCCAGCAGTGAACCGGGACTAGCGGGACAAGAGACCCAGTACTTC
TRBV6-6	.	TRBJ2-1	.	CASSLSTSPNNEQFF	TGTGCCAGCAGTCTTTCGACTAGTCCTAACAATGAGCAGTTCTTC
TRBV7-2	TRBD1	TRBJ1-4	.	CASSFPTGGREKLFF	TGTGCCAGCAGCTTTCCGACAGGGGGCAGAGAAAAACTGTTTTTT
TRBV6-1	TRBD2	TRBJ2-7	medium-sized	CASSEDSSGSYEQYF	TGTGCCAGCAGTGAAGACTCTAGCGGGAGCTACGAGCAGTACTTC
TRBV4-3	TRBD2	TRBJ2-1	.	CASSHQREDNYNEQFF	TGCGCCAGCAGCCATCAGCGGGAGGACAACTACAATGAGCAGTTCTTC
TRBV13	TRBD1	TRBJ2-7	.	CASSLAGQGPYEQYF	TGTGCCAGCAGCTTAGCGGGACAGGGACCCTACGAGCAGTACTTC
TRBV27	TRBD1	TRBJ2-5	.	CASSLWTGGLRYF	TGTGCCAGCAGTCTTTGGACAGGGGGGCTTCGGTACTTC
TRBV7-6	.	TRBJ1-4	.	CASSLATGGLTNEKLFF	TGTGCCAGCAGCTTAGCGACGGGGGGGTTAACTAATGAAAAACTGTTTTTT
TRBV25-1	TRBD1	TRBJ2-1	.	CASREGQAPINEQFF	TGTGCCAGCAGGGAGGGACAGGCCCCCATCAATGAGCAGTTCTTC
TRBV11-2	.	TRBJ1-3	.	CASSLVGAGNTIYF	TGTGCCAGCAGCTTAGTAGGGGCTGGAAACACCATATATTTT
TRBV27	.	TRBJ2-7	.	CASSLSPAYEQYF	TGTGCCAGCAGTTTATCCCCCGCCTACGAGCAGTACTTC
TRBV15	TRBD1	TRBJ2-3	.	CATSRAGTGGSGTDTQYF	TGTGCCACCAGCAGAGCCGGGACAGGGGGCAGCGGCACAGATACGCAGTATTTT
TRBV10-3	.	TRBJ2-7	once	CAISSAGSRYEQYF	TGTGCCATCAGTTCGGCAGGGAGCCGCTACGAGCAGTACTTC
TRBV7-6	.	TRBJ2-5	.	CASGTWSETQYF	TGTGCCAGCGGGACGTGGTCCGAGACCCAGTACTTC
TRBV27	TRBD2	TRBJ2-7	.	CASSRGLAGGQRSSYEQYF	TGTGCCAGTTCGAGGGGACTAGCGGGAGGGCAGAGAAGCTCCTACGAGCAGTACTTC
TRBV10-1	.	TRBJ2-3	.	CASSEGRTTDTQYF	TGCGCCAGCAGTGAGGGACGTACCACAGATACGCAGTATTTT
TRBV27	.	TRBJ2-1	.	CASSLSSANEQFF	TGTGCCAGCAGTTTGAGTAGCGCCAATGAGCAGTTCTTC
TRBV29-1	.	TRBJ1-3	few	CSVGTQGNTIYF	TGCAGCGTCGGGACCCAGGGAAACACCATATATTTT
TRBV6-1	.	TRBJ2-5	.	CASSERWDPQETQYF	TGTGCCAGCAGTGAAAGGTGGGATCCTCAAGAGACCCAGTACTTC
TRBV6-5	.	TRBJ2-1	.	CASSYNLDGANEQFF	TGTGCCAGCAGTTACAACTTAGACGGGGCTAATGAGCAGTTCTTC
TRBV29-1	.	TRBJ2-2	.	CSVDGGTMPTGELFF	TGCAGCGTTGACGGGGGTACCATGCCCACCGGGGAGCTGTTTTTT
TRBV14	.	TRBJ2-7	.	CASSHPRTESSYEQYF	TGTGCCAGCAGCCATCCAAGGACTGAGAGCTCCTACGAGCAGTACTTC
TRBV4-1	TRBD2	TRBJ2-1	once	CASSQLAGAYNEQFF	TGCGCCAGCAGCCAACTAGCGGGAGCCTACAATGAGCAGTTCTTC
TRBV27	.	TRBJ2-7	.	CASSPFQRDYEQYF	TGTGCCAGCAGCCCTTTTCAACGGGACTACGAGCAGTACTTC
TRBV28	TRBD1	TRBJ1-2	.	CASTWTGGLDGYTF	TGTGCCAGCACCTGGACAGGGGGTCTAGATGGCTACACCTTC
TRBV28	.	TRBJ1-1	.	CASSLYRATEAFF	TGTGCCAGCAGTTTGTACAGGGCCACTGAAGCTTTCTTT
TRBV10-3	.	TRBJ2-7	.	CAIKMGEMGEQYF	TGTGCCATCAAGATGGGAGAGATGGGCGAGCAGTACTTC
TRBV9	TRBD2	TRBJ2-1	.	CASSESGGLRFNEQFF	TGTGCCAGCAGCGAGAGCGGGGGACTCCGATTCAATGAGCAGTTCTTC
TRBV5-5	.	TRBJ2-7	.	CASSAAYEQYF	TGTGCCAGCAGCGCGGCCTACGAGCAGTACTTC
TRBV29-1	TRBD1	TRBJ2-7	.	CSVRRRDSYEQYF	TGCAGCGTTCGAAGAAGGGACAGCTACGAGCAGTACTTC
TRBV5-6	.	TRBJ1-2	once	CASSPGVVGPNYGYTF	TGTGCCAGCAGCCCGGGGGTGGTTGGCCCTAACTATGGCTACACCTTC
TRBV7-8	.	TRBJ2-3	.	CASSLKRAADTQYF	TGTGCCAGCAGCTTAAAAAGGGCTGCAGATACGCAGTATTTT
TRBV28	TRBD1	TRBJ1-2	.	CASSLGRGSGYTF	TGTGCCAGCAGTTTAGGCAGGGGGAGTGGCTACACCTTC
TRBV19	.	TRBJ2-2	.	CASSRTSRRITGELFF	TGTGCCAGTAGCAGAACTAGCCGACGAATCACCGGGGAGCTGTTTTTT
TRBV28	.	TRBJ1-4	.	CASRSYLQGPLGEKLFF	TGTGCCAGCAGATCCTACCTCCAGGGGCCCCTCGGGGAAAAACTGTTTTTT
TRBV9	.	TRBJ2-3	.	CASSVYGDTQYF	TGTGCCAGCAGCGTATACGGAGATACGCAGTATTTT
TRBV10-3	.	TRBJ1-1	.	CAISEFAEAFF	TGTGCCATCAGTGAGTTTGCTGAAGCTTTCTTT
TRBV10-3	TRBD1	TRBJ2-7	.	CAIREGTGGSYEQYF	TGTGCCATCAGGGAAGGGACAGGAGGATCCTACGAGCAGTACTTC
TRBV4-3	.	TRBJ2-5	once	CASSQGAKYQETQYF	TGCGCCAGCAGCCAAGGAGCGAAGTACCAAGAGACCCAGTACTTC
TRBV4-1	.	TRBJ2-1	.	CASSQGQTYNEQFF	TGCGCCAGCAGCCAAGGGCAGACCTACAATGAGCAGTTCTTC
TRBV27	.	TRBJ1-2	.	CASSLWGPQANYGYTF	TGTGCCAGCAGTTTATGGGGGCCCCAAGCTAACTATGGCTACACCTTC